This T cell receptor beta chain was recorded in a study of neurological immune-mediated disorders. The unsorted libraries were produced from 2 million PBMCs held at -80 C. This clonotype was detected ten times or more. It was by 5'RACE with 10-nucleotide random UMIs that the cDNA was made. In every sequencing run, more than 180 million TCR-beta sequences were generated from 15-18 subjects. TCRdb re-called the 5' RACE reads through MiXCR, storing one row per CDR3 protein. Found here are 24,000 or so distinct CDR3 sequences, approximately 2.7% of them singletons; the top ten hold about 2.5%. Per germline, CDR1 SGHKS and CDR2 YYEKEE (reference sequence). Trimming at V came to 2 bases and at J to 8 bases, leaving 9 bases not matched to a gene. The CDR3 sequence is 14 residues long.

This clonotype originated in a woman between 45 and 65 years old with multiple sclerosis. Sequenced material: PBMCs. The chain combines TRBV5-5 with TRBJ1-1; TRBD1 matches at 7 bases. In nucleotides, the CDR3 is TGTGCCAGCAGCTTTTTTATAGGGGGCGGAGAAGCTTTCTTT. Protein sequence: CASSFFIGGGEAFF.